This entry concerns a single T cell receptor beta chain. Its target is unknown. The data were taken from a study of PD-L1 blockade in urothelial cancer. Study-level results: Lower than median blood TCR clonality before treatment predicted better survival.

The method was immunoSEQ multiplex PCR; TCRdb's version includes in-frame clones alone and lacks a portion of them. The table includes under 95,000 clones, roughly 84% detected once. This sample's time point: pretreatment peripheral blood. Metastatic or locally advanced urothelial carcinoma was present in the patients. The V and J ends lost 6 bases and 6 bases, in that order; junction bases with no gene match: 5. The V gene's germline CDR1 is MNHEY and CDR2 SVGAGI. The CDR3 is 12 residues long. This sequence originates from a woman in her sixties or seventies with urothelial cancer. Source: PBMCs, taken around atezolizumab (anti-PD-L1) treatment. The chain employs TRBV6-5 and TRBJ2-7, with 7 bases identical to TRBD1. The CDR3 protein is CASRNTGVEQYF. CDR3 DNA sequence: TGTGCCAGCAGAAATACAGGGGTCGAGCAGTACTTC.